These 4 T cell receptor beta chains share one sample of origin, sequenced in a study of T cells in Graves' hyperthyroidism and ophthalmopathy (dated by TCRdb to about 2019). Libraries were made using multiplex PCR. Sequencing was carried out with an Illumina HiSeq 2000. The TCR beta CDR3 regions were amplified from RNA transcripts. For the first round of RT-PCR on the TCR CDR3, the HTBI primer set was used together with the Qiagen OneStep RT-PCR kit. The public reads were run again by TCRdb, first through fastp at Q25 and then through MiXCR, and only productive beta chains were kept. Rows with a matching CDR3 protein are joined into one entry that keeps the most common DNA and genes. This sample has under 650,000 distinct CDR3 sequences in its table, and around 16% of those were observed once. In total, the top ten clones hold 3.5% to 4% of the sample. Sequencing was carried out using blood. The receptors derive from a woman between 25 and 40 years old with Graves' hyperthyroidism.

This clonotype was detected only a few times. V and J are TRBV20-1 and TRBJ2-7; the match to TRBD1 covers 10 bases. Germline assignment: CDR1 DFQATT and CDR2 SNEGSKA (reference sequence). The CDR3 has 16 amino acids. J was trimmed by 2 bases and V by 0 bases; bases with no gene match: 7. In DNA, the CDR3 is TGCAGTGCTAGAGATCAGGGACAGGGGACGGCCTACGAGCAGTACTTC. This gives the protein CSARDQGQGTAYEQYF.

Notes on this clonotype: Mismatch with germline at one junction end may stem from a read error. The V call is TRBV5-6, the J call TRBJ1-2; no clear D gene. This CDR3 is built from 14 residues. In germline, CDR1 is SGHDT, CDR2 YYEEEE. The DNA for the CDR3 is TGTGCCAGCAGCTGGGCCAGCAATAACTATGGCTGCACCTTC. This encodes CASSWASNNYGCTF.

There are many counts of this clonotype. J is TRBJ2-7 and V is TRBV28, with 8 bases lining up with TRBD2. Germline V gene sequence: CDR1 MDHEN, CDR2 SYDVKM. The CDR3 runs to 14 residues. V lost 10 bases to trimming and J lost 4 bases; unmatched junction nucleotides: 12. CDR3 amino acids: CAIEDGGETYEQYF. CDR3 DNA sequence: TGTGCCATCGAAGACGGGGGGGAAACTTACGAGCAGTACTTC.

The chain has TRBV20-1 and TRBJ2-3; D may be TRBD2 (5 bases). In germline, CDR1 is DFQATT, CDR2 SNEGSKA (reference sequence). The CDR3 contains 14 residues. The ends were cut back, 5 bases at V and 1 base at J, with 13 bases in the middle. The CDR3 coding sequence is TGCAGTGCTGGAGGTTCGGGCGGCACAGATACGCAGTATTTT. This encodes CSAGGSGGTDTQYF.